These 32 T cell receptor beta chains share one sample of origin, sequenced in a study of molecular identifiers for immune sequencing clone quantification. A single record per CDR3 protein comes from TCRdb applying MiXCR to the PCR reads. This table holds 85,000 to 120,000 distinct CDR3 sequences, about 32% found once. Material for sequencing was naive CD8+ T cells from blood, with Jurkat cell RNA spiked in. Noted subset: FACS-sorted CD8+CD4-CCR7+CD45RA+ naive T cells. These receptors all stem from a human donor in good health. Some libraries in this study had Jurkat cell RNA spiked in.

Note on this clonotype: A junction boundary mismatches the germline segment, possibly from a read error. The chain has TRBV29-1 and TRBJ2-2; a possible D gene is TRBD1 (7 bases). This CDR3 is 16 amino acids long. Germline V gives CDR1 SQVTM, CDR2 ANQGSEA. CDR3 DNA: TGCAGCGTTTGCTTGGACAGGAGAGGGAGCACCGGGGGGCTGTTTTTT. Translated, it gives CSVCLDRRGSTGGLFF.

This clonotype appeared a few times. The V gene is TRBV28, the J gene TRBJ2-2; D remains unclear. V gave up 5 bases and J gave up 0 bases, with 13 bases separating them. The CDR3 extends over 16 amino acids. The germline gives CDR1 MDHEN, CDR2 SYDVKM. The CDR3 loop is CASSPSTISNTGELFF. The CDR3 DNA sequence: TGTGCCAGCAGTCCCTCGACAATTTCGAACACCGGGGAGCTGTTTTTT.

This clonotype was seen only a few times. The chain joins TRBV7-9 to TRBJ2-5; D is perhaps TRBD2 (5 bases). V lost 5 bases to trimming and J lost 5 bases, with 18 bases between them. Germline lookup yields CDR1 SEHNR and CDR2 FQNEAQ (reference sequence). The length of the CDR3 is 15 residues. CDR3 residues: CASSPPGGLSETQYF. The DNA of the CDR3 is TGTGCCAGCAGCCCTCCCGGCGGGCTATCGGAGACCCAGTACTTC.

About this clonotype itself: A clone one base away is much larger, so this may be a read error. This chain links TRBV6-6 with TRBJ2-4; no reliable D call. The CDR3 spans 14 residues. Germline assignment: CDR1 MNHNY and CDR2 SVGAGI (reference sequence). The CDR3, as DNA: TGTGCCAGCAGTACATGGGTAGCCAATAACATTCAGTACTTC. Translating it yields CASSTWVANNIQYF.

Only a few counts were recorded for this clonotype. The V call is TRBV2, the J call TRBJ1-2, with a weak D call TRBD1 (6 bases). Per germline, CDR1 SNHLY and CDR2 FYNNEI. This CDR3 contains 14 residues. Between the trimmed V and J ends, which lost 4 bases and 1 base, there was a span of 10 bases. The CDR3 loop is CASSGTDYNYGYTF. CDR3 nucleotides: TGTGCCAGCAGTGGGACAGACTATAACTATGGCTACACCTTC.

The chain links TRBV28 to TRBJ2-1, with 9 nucleotides matching TRBD2. V shed 6 bases, J shed 6 bases, and the junction held 6 bases outside the gene matches. This CDR3 contains 14 residues. Germline values: CDR1 MDHEN, CDR2 SYDVKM. The CDR3 DNA follows: TGTGCCAGCAGCCTCCCGCGGGGGGGCAATGAGCAGTTCTTC. This gives the protein CASSLPRGGNEQFF.

As for this clonotype: One base away lies a much larger clone, so this may be a sequencing read error. Since no conserved phenylalanine or tryptophan closes the CDR3, a read error is the likely cause. The chain joins TRBV28 to TRBJ1-1; D is undetermined. The CDR3 has 13 residues. Germline loops: CDR1 MDHEN, CDR2 SYDVKM. The V end was cut by 5 bases, the J end by 4 bases, with 11 bases between. The CDR3 DNA reads TGTGCCAGCAGTCCCGATTTGGGCACTGAAGCTTTCCTT. It encodes CASSPDLGTEAFL.

There are a few counts of this clonotype. The chain is built from TRBV24-1 and TRBJ2-7, with D perhaps matching TRBD2 (5 bases). Per germline, CDR1 KGHDR and CDR2 SFDVKD. The CDR3 consists of 15 residues. Trimming cost V 3 bases and J 3 bases, with 14 bases left between them. The CDR3 coding sequence is TGTGCCACCAGTGATACGCGGACGGCGGGCTACGAGCAGTACTTC. Protein: CATSDTRTAGYEQYF.

As regards this clonotype: Because the CDR3 is missing its conserved closing phenylalanine or tryptophan, this is likely a read error. This chain joins TRBV20-1 and TRBJ1-6; 7 bases align to TRBD1. V lost 6 bases, J lost 7 bases, and 9 bases stayed unmatched. Germline CDR1 and CDR2: DFQATT and SNEGSKA (reference sequence). The CDR3 loop spans 14 amino acids. CDR3 bases: TGCAGTGCCCCCCCCCCCAGGGGGAATTCACCCCTCCACTAT. It encodes CSAPPPRGNSPLHY.

This clonotype has ten or more counts. The chain links TRBV12-3 or TRBV12-4 to TRBJ1-1; a possible D gene is TRBD1 (5 bases). V dropped 8 bases and J dropped 0 bases, with 16 bases sitting between them. The CDR3 is 15 amino acids. DNA for the CDR3: TGTGCCAGCGGAGCGGGGGTTCTCATGAACACTGAAGCTTTCTTT. Translation gives CASGAGVLMNTEAFF.

The chain couples TRBV28 to TRBJ2-3; tentatively, D is TRBD2 (6 bases). Germline V lookup: CDR1 MDHEN, CDR2 SYDVKM. V was shortened by 4 bases and J by 0 bases, with 14 bases between the two germline ends. The CDR3 is 16 residues long. In DNA form, the CDR3 reads TGTGCCAGCAGTTCCCTCGGGGGAGCTAGCACAGATACGCAGTATTTT. Its translation: CASSSLGGASTDTQYF.

This clonotype has a handful of counts. The chain carries TRBV12-3 or TRBV12-4 and TRBJ2-5; TRBD2 agrees at 13 bases. With V trimmed by 5 bases and J by 5 bases, 8 bases remained unmatched. There are 16 residues in the CDR3. DNA of the CDR3: TGTGCCAGCAGTCCGAGGACTAGCGGGAGTCCTGAGACCCAGTACTTC. It codes for CASSPRTSGSPETQYF.

Worth noting for this clonotype: One base away lies a much larger clone, so this may be a sequencing read error. The V gene is TRBV4-1, the J gene TRBJ2-3, with 10 bases lining up with TRBD2. Looked up from germline, CDR1 is MGHRA and CDR2 is YSYEKL. V dropped 1 base and J dropped 3; count of bases not matched to a gene: 4. This CDR3 comprises 16 residues. In DNA, the CDR3 is TGCGCCAGCAGCCAAGTCCTAGCGGGAGATACAGATACGCAGTATTTT. It yields the protein CASSQVLAGDTDTQYF.

This clonotype was seen at least ten times. The chain uses TRBV7-2 and TRBJ2-3; 12 bases fit TRBD2. The junction had 9 bases not matched to a gene; V was cut back by 5 bases and J by 0 bases. CDR1 is SGHTA, CDR2 FQGNSA, per germline. This CDR3 comprises 18 residues. CDR3 nucleotide sequence: TGTGCCAGCAGCGAAATCGCCGGGACTAGCGGGAGCACAGATACGCAGTATTTT. It specifies CASSEIAGTSGSTDTQYF. The full variable domain, rest sourced from reference TRBV7-2 and TRBJ2-3, is GAGVSQSPSNKVTEKGKDVELRCDPISGHTALYWYRQSLGQGLEFLIYFQGNSAPDKSGLPSDRFSAERTGGSVSTLTIQRTQQEDSAVYLCASSEIAGTSGSTDTQYFGPGTRLTVL.

The chain joins TRBV20-1 to TRBJ2-5, with 13 positions matching TRBD2. The V gene end was trimmed by 7 bases and the J gene end by 1 base; junction bases not matched to a gene: 9. Per the germline V gene, CDR1 is DFQATT and CDR2 is SNEGSKA (reference sequence). This CDR3 is 16 amino acids long. CDR3 bases: TGCAGTGTGGGACTAGCGGGAAAGAAACCCCAAGAGACCCAGTACTTC. Amino acids: CSVGLAGKKPQETQYF.

This clonotype has more than one count but fewer than ten. The chain employs TRBV5-5 and TRBJ1-1, with D hard to call. Germline CDR1 SGHKS, CDR2 YYEKEE (reference sequence). CDR3 length equals 13 residues. Trimming stripped 0 bases from V and 10 bases from J, with 13 bases between. CDR3 in DNA: TGTGCCAGCAGCTTGGGAACGGCCCTTGGAGCTTTCTTT. Translation: CASSLGTALGAFF.

As regards this clonotype: One base away lies a much larger clone, so this may be a sequencing read error. The J gene is TRBJ2-5, the V gene TRBV29-1; TRBD1 might be the D (5 bases). The CDR3 runs to 11 residues. CDR1 SQVTM and CDR2 ANQGSEA come from the germline V gene. The CDR3 DNA reads TGCTGCGCCGAAGGGGCAAAGACCCAGTACTTC. Its protein product is CCAEGAKTQYF.

This clonotype was seen repeatedly, ten times or more. The CDR3 sequence is CASSGLVNEQFF. For the CDR3, the DNA is TGTGCCAGCAGCGGACTAGTTAATGAGCAGTTCTTC. The chain employs TRBV7-2 and TRBJ2-1; 7 positions match TRBD2. The ends lost 5 bases at V and 7 bases at J; junction bases unmatched: 2. Germline V gene data show CDR1 as SGHTA and CDR2 as FQGNSA. The CDR3 consists of 12 residues.

The CDR3: CASSLTLRTDRTNEKLFF. CDR3 sequence (DNA): TGCGCCAGCAGCCTGACCCTCAGGACGGACCGAACTAATGAAAAACTGTTTTTT. This chain connects TRBV4-3 to TRBJ1-4; no firm D call. The CDR3 sequence is 18 residues long. Germline lookup yields CDR1 LGHNA and CDR2 YSLEER. Trimming removed 4 bases at V and 1 base at J, with 19 bases between.

V and J are TRBV12-3 or TRBV12-4 and TRBJ1-1; D possibly corresponds to TRBD1 (5 bases). The CDR3 spans 13 residues. V was shortened by 5 bases and J by 4 bases, with 11 bases between the two germline ends. The CDR3 is CASSPIDSTEAFF. The DNA of the CDR3 is TGTGCCAGCAGTCCCATAGACAGCACTGAAGCTTTCTTT.

A note on this clonotype: An end of the junction differs from the germline gene, which may be a read error. The chain employs TRBV6-2 or TRBV6-3 and TRBJ1-5; D gene unclear. The CDR3 contains 12 residues. Germline V lookup: CDR1 MNHEY, CDR2 SVGEGT. This CDR3 is CASSQRNLPQHF. Written as DNA, the CDR3 is TGTGCCAGCAGCCAGAGGAATCTGCCCCAGCATTTT.

This clonotype was recorded a few times. V usage is TRBV2 and J usage is TRBJ2-7, with 8 bases identical to TRBD1. CDR3 length: 14 amino acids. Trimming cost V 8 bases and J 2 bases; bases outside gene matches: 8. Germline loops: CDR1 SNHLY, CDR2 FYNNEI. The CDR3, as DNA: TGTGCCAGCGGAGAGGGACAGGCGACCTACGAGCAGTACTTC. Translating it yields CASGEGQATYEQYF.

Turning to this clonotype: A much larger clone differs from this one at a single base, so this may be a read error. V usage is TRBV7-8 and J usage is TRBJ2-7, with D perhaps TRBD2 (6 bases). Germline lookup yields CDR1 SGHVS and CDR2 FQNEAQ. The CDR3 loop spans 12 amino acids. The chain's CDR3 is CAGSPSGVEQYF. CDR3 bases: TGTGCCGGCAGCCCCTCGGGGGTCGAGCAGTACTTC.

The chain recombines TRBV12-3 or TRBV12-4 with TRBJ2-7; D possibly uses TRBD1 or TRBD2 (6 bases each). V was cut by 3 bases and J by 5 bases, with 17 bases left in between. The CDR3 runs 15 residues. The CDR3 DNA is TGTGCCAGCAGTTTTCCGGGGGCGGAGGTGGACGAGCAGTACTTC. Protein sequence: CASSFPGAEVDEQYF.

The chain employs TRBV7-9 and TRBJ2-1, with 9 bases that match TRBD2. CDR1 is SEHNR and CDR2 is FQNEAQ in the germline V gene (reference sequence). The CDR3 is 16 residues long. After removal of 5 bases from V and 5 bases from J, the junction contained 10 bases not matched to a gene. CDR3 bases: TGTGCCAGCAGCCCAAGAAGGCCTAGCGGGAACAATGAGCAGTTCTTC. Translated: CASSPRRPSGNNEQFF.

Notes on this clonotype: Likely a read error: the CDR3 ends without its conserved phenylalanine or tryptophan. CDR3 in amino acids: CASSFSDTQYL. The CDR3 nucleotides read TGTGCCAGCAGCTTCTCAGATACGCAGTATCTT. This sequence joins TRBV7-6 and TRBJ2-3; D is uncertain. CDR3 length: 11 amino acids. Trimming took 3 bases from V and 4 from J, leaving 2 bases between them. CDR1 and CDR2 from the germline V gene are SGHVS and FNYEAQ.

The chain combines TRBV20-1 with TRBJ2-5; 7 bases line up with TRBD2. This CDR3 has 15 residues. V lost 6 bases and J lost 1; bases outside the gene matches: 11. Looked up from germline, CDR1 is DFQATT and CDR2 is SNEGSKA (reference sequence). DNA for the CDR3: TGCAGTGCCCTTCCTTGGCTAGCGGCCCAAGAGACCCAGTACTTC. It specifies CSALPWLAAQETQYF.

The V gene is TRBV5-1, the J gene TRBJ2-5, with 12 bases lining up with TRBD1. After removal of 4 bases from V and 5 bases from J, the junction contained 6 bases not matched to a gene. The germline gives CDR1 SGHRS, CDR2 YFSETQ. The CDR3 covers 15 residues. The DNA for the CDR3 is TGCGCCAGCAGCGAAAGGGACAGGGGGCTGGAGACCCAGTACTTC. It codes for CASSERDRGLETQYF.

Turning to this clonotype: Being one base from a much bigger clone, this may be a read error. The chain employs TRBV20-1 and TRBJ2-7; tentative D call: TRBD2 (6 bases). Deletions cut 3 bases from V and 2 bases from J, with 11 bases between. The length of the CDR3 is 13 residues. The germline V gene has CDR1 DFQATT and CDR2 SNEGSKA (reference sequence). The CDR3 nucleotides are TGCAGTGCTAGTTCGGGAGACACCTACGAGCAGTACTTC. This gives the protein CSASSGDTYEQYF.

This clonotype was seen repeatedly, ten times or more. The chain combines TRBV20-1 with TRBJ2-7; 11 bases are a match to TRBD2. The CDR3 loop spans 15 amino acids. Germline CDR1 is DFQATT and CDR2 is SNEGSKA (reference sequence). Trimming removed 3 bases from V and 6 bases from J; junction bases left unmatched: 10. Written as DNA, the CDR3 is TGCAGTGCTAGGGACCTATCGCTAGCGGGAGGCGAGCAGTACTTC. Protein sequence: CSARDLSLAGGEQYF.

This clonotype was observed many times. V and J are TRBV29-1 and TRBJ2-5; D is ambiguous. The CDR3 is 14 amino acids. CDR1 is SQVTM, CDR2 ANQGSEA, per germline. The V end was cut by 5 bases, the J end by 5 bases, with 18 bases between. The CDR3 coding sequence is TGCAGCGTTCCACCGGGCTCCGAGCCTGAGACCCAGTACTTC. This gives the protein CSVPPGSEPETQYF. The full variable domain, with the rest looked up from reference TRBV29-1 and TRBJ2-5, is SAVISQKPSRDICQRGTSLTIQCQVDSQVTMMFWYRQQPGQSLTLIATANQGSEATYESGFVIDKFPISRPNLTFSTLTVSNMSPEDSSIYLCSVPPGSEPETQYFGPGTRLLVL.

Regarding this clonotype: This may stem from a read error, because a much larger clone lies one nucleotide away. The CDR3 does not close with the conserved phenylalanine or tryptophan, likely indicating a read error. The chain joins TRBV28 to TRBJ2-4; tentatively, D is TRBD2 (6 bases). The V end was cut by 6 bases, the J end by 7 bases, with 10 bases between. Germline CDR1 MDHEN, CDR2 SYDVKM. The CDR3 is made up of 12 amino acids. CDR3 nucleotides: TGTGCCAGCAGAGGGGACTCCAACATTCAGTACTCC. This gives the protein CASRGDSNIQYS.